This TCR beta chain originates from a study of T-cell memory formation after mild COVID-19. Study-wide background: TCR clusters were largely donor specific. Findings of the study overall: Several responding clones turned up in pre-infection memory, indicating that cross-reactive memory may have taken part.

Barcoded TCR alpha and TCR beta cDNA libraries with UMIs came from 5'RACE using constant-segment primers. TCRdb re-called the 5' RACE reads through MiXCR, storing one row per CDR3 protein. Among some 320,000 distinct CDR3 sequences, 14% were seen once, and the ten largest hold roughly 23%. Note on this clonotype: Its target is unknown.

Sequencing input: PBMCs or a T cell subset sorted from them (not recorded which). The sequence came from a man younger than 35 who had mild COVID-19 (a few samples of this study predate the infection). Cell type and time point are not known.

The DNA of the CDR3 is TGTGCCAGCAGTTTGTTCGGCAGGGGCCTTACCAATCAGCCCCAGCATTTT. It translates to CASSLFGRGLTNQPQHF. The rearrangement links TRBV28 to TRBJ1-5, with D possibly being TRBD1 (6 bases). CDR3 length: 17 residues. Trimming cost V 3 bases and J 3 bases, with 18 bases left between them. Germline assignment: CDR1 MDHEN and CDR2 SYDVKM.